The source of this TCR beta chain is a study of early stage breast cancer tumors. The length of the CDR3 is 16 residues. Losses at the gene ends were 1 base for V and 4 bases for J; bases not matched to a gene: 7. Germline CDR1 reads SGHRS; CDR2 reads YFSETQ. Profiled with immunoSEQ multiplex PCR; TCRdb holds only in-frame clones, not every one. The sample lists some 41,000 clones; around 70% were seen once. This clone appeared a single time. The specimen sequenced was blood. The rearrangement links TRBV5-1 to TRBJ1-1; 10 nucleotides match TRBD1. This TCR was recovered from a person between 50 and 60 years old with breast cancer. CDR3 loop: CASSLWAGQGTTEAFF. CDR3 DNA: TGCGCCAGCAGCTTGTGGGCGGGACAGGGGACCACTGAAGCTTTCTTT.